This TCR beta chain is drawn from a study of T cells in Graves' hyperthyroidism and ophthalmopathy. Amplification yielded TCR beta CDR3 regions, with RNA transcripts as the source. First-round RT-PCR targeting the TCR CDR3 was performed with the HTBI primer set. TCRdb reprocessed the multiplex PCR reads via MiXCR and lists one record per CDR3 protein. Of 250,000 to 300,000 distinct CDR3 sequences in the sample, about 15% were seen once. The CDR3 runs 14 residues. CDR1 DFQATT and CDR2 SNEGSKA come from the germline V gene (reference sequence). Trimming left V 2 bases short and J 5 bases short, with 15 bases between. In patients aged 18 to 65, hyperthyroidism was newly diagnosed, with duration under 2 months. Blood from later-ophthalmopathy patients was taken at first hyperthyroidism diagnosis.

The sequence was collected from a woman aged 45 to 65 with Graves' hyperthyroidism that later progressed to Graves' ophthalmopathy. The sample consisted of blood. V gene TRBV20-1 combines with J gene TRBJ2-5, with D possibly TRBD1 on 5 matching bases. DNA of the CDR3: TGCAGTGCTAGACCGGCCAGGGATGGGGAGACCCAGTACTTC. Translated, it gives CSARPARDGETQYF.